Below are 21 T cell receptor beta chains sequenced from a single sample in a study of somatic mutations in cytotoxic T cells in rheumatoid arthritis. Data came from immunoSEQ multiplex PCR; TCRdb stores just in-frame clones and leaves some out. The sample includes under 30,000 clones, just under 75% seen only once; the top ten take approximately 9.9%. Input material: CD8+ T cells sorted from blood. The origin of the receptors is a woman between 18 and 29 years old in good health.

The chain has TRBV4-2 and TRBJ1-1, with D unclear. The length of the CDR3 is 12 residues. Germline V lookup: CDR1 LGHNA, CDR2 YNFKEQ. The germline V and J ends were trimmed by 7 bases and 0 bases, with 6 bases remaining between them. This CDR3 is CASTGMNTEAFF. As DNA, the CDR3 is TGTGCCAGCACGGGGATGAACACTGAAGCTTTCTTT.

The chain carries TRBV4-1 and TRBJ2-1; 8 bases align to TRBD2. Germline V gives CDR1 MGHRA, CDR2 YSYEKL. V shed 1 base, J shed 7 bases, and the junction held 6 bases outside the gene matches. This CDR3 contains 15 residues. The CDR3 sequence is CASSQVGGGRNEQFF. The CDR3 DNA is TGCGCCAGCAGCCAAGTTGGCGGGGGGAGGAATGAGCAGTTCTTC.

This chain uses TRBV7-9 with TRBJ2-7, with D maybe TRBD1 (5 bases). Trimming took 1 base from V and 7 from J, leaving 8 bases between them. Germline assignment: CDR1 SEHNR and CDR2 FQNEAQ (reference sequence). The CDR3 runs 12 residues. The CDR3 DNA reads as TGTGCCAGCAGCTTAGGTTCAGGGGAGCAGTACGTC. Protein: CASSLGSGEQYV.

CDR3 protein: CASSQPLQGRETQYF. As DNA, the CDR3 is TGTGCCAGCAGCCAGCCCTTACAGGGTAGAGAGACCCAGTACTTC. The V call is TRBV7-9, the J call TRBJ2-5; TRBD1 might be the D (6 bases). The CDR3 is made up of 15 amino acids. V shed 5 bases and J shed 4 bases, with 17 bases lying between them. Looked up from germline, CDR1 is SEHNR and CDR2 is FQNEAQ (reference sequence). The full variable domain, its missing parts supplied by reference TRBV7-9 and TRBJ2-5, is DTGVSQNPRHKITKRGQNVTFRCDPISEHNRLYWYRQTLGQGPEFLTYFQNEAQLEKSRLLSDRFSAERPKGSFSTLEIQRTEQGDSAMYLCASSQPLQGRETQYFGPGTRLLVL.

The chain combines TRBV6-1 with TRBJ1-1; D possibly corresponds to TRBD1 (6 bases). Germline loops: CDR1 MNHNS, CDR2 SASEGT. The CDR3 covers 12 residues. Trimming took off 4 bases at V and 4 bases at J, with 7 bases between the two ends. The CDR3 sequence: CASSAGVTEAFF. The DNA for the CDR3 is TGTGCCAGCAGTGCAGGGGTCACTGAAGCTTTCTTT.

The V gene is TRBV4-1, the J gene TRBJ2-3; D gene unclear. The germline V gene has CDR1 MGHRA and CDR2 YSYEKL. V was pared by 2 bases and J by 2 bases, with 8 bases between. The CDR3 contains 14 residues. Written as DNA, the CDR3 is TGCGCCAGCAGCCAACAACGGATCACAGATACGCAGTATTTT. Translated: CASSQQRITDTQYF.

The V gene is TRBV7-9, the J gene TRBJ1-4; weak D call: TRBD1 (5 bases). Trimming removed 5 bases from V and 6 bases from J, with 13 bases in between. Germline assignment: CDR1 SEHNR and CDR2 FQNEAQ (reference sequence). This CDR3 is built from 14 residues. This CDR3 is CASSGTVVDEKLFF. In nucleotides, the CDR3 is TGTGCCAGCAGCGGGACGGTGGTGGATGAAAAACTGTTTTTT.

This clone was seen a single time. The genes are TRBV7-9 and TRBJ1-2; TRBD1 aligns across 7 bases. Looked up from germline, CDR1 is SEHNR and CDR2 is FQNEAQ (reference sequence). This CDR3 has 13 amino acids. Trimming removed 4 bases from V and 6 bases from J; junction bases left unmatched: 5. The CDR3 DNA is TGTGCCAGCAGCTACACAGGGGTGGATGGCTACACCTTC. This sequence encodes CASSYTGVDGYTF.

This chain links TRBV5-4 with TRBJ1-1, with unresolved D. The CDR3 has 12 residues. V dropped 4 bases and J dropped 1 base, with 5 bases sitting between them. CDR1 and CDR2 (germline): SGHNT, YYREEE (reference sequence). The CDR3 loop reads CASSEGNTEAFF. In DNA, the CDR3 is TGTGCCAGCAGCGAAGGGAACACTGAAGCTTTCTTT.

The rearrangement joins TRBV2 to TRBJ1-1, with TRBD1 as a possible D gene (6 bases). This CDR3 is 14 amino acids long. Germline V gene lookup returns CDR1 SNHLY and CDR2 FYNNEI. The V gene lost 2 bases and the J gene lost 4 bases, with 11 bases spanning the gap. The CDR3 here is CASSEPGVSTEAFF. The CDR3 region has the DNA TGTGCCAGCAGTGAACCAGGGGTCAGCACTGAAGCTTTCTTT.

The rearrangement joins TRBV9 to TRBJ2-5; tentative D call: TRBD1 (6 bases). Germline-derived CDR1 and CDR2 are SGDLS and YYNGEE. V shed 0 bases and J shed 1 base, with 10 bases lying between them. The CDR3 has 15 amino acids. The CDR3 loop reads CASSVGQASQETQYF. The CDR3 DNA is TGTGCCAGCAGCGTAGGACAGGCCTCCCAAGAGACCCAGTACTTC.

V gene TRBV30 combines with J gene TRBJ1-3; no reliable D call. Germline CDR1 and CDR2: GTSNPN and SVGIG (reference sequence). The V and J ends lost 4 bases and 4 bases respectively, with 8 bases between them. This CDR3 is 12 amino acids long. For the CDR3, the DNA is TGTGCCTGGATCGGGTTCGGAAACACCATATATTTT. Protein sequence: CAWIGFGNTIYF.

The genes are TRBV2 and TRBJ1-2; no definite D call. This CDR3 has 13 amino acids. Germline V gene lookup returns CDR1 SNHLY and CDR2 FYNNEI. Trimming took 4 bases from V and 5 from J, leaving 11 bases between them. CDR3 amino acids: CASSVGPMYGYTF. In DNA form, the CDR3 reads TGTGCCAGCAGTGTCGGACCGATGTATGGCTACACCTTC.

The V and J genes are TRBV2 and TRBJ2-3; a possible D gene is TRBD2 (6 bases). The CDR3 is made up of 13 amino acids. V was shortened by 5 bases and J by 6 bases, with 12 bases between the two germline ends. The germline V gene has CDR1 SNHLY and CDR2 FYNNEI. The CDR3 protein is CASSPGLGDTQYF. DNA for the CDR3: TGTGCCAGCAGTCCGGGACTGGGGGATACGCAGTATTTT.

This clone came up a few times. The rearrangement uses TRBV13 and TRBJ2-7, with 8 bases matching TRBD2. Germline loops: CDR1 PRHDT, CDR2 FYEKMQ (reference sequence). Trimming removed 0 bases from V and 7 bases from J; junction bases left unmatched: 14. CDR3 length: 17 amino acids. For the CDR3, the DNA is TGTGCCAGCAGCTTAGGTACTAGCGGAGCCCTAGGGTGGGAGCAGTACTTC. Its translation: CASSLGTSGALGWEQYF. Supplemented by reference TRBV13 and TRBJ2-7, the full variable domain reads AAGVIQSPRHLIKEKRETATLKCYPIPRHDTVYWYQQGPGQDPQFLISFYEKMQSDKGSIPDRFSAQQFSDYHSELNMSSLELGDSALYFCASSLGTSGALGWEQYFGPGTRLTVT.

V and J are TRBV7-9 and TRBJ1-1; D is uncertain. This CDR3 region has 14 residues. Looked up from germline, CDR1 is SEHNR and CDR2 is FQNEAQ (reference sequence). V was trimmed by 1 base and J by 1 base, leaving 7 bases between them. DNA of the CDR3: TGTGCCAGCAGCTTAGGGGCCGAGAACACTGAAGCTTTCTTT. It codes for CASSLGAENTEAFF.

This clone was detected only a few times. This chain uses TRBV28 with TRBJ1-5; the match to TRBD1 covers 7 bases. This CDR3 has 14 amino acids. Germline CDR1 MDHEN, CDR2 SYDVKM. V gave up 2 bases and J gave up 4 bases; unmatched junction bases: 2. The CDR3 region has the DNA TGTGCCAGCAGTTTAGGACAGGTTAATCAGCCCCAGCATTTT. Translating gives CASSLGQVNQPQHF.

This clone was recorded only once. For the CDR3, the DNA is TGTGCCAGCAGTCCCCAGGGAAGCAATCAGCCCCAGCATTTT. It specifies CASSPQGSNQPQHF. The rearrangement uses TRBV27 and TRBJ1-5; a weak D match, TRBD1 (5 bases). Per the germline V gene, CDR1 is MNHEY and CDR2 is SMNVEV (reference sequence). The CDR3 totals 14 residues. The germline V and J ends were trimmed by 5 bases and 1 base, with 9 bases remaining between them.

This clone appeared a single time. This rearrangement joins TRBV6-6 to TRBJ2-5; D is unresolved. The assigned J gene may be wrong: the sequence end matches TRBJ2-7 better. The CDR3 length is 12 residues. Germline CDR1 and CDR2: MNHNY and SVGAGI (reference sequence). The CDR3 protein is CASSLAPYEQYF. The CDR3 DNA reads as TGTGCCAGCAGCTTAGCCCCTTACGAGCAGTACTTC.

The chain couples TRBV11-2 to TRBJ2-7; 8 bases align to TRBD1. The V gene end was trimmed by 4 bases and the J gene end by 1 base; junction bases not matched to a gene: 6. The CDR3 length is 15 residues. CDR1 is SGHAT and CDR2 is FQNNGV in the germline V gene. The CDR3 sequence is CASSSTGTGSYEQYF. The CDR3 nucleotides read TGTGCCAGCAGCTCTACCGGGACAGGATCCTACGAGCAGTACTTC.

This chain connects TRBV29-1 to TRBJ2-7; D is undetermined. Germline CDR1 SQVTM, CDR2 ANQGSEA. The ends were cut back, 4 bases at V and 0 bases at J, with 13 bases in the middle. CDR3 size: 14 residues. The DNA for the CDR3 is TGCAGCGTTGTCTCGACAAAGAGCTCCTACGAGCAGTACTTC. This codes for CSVVSTKSSYEQYF.